This T cell receptor (beta chain) was sequenced in a study of persistence of HIV-infected CD4 T cells. Of note for this clone: Its antigen is still unknown.

Findings of the study overall: Within sorted populations, more oligoclonal TCRs accompanied more oligoclonal proviruses.

Stimulation used 10 ug/mL lysate from CMV-infected fibroblasts. Sorted nonresponding memory CD4+ T cells were CD40L-negative, CD69-negative, CD45RO-high. Suppressive ART was started during chronic HIV-1 infection in these adults. Inclusion required CMV-positive serology and CD4+ counts above 400 cells/uL. An 18-hour stimulation of CD8-depleted PBMCs used anti-CD28/CD49d costimulation, CD40-blocking antibody and enfuvirtide. The immunoSEQ assay was version 4, run in survey mode. Assay: immunoSEQ multiplex PCR; the TCRdb copy retains only in-frame clones and omits some. The data contain 35,000 to 40,000 clones, around 80% of them singletons. This receptor was taken from an adult man with HIV who was CMV-seropositive. Sequencing used CD4+ T cells sorted from PBMCs after roughly 18-hour stimulation, obtained from a patient who received antiretroviral therapy.

Here the CDR3 DNA reads TGTGCCAGCAGCCTTGACAGAGGACAGCCCCAGCATTTT. It is translated as CASSLDRGQPQHF. The chain employs TRBV4-2 and TRBJ1-5; D is possibly TRBD1 (5 bases). This CDR3 has 13 amino acids. Trimming removed 4 bases at V and 7 bases at J, with 11 bases between. Germline-derived CDR1 and CDR2 are LGHNA and YNFKEQ.